This paragraph covers one TCR beta chain sequence. What it recognizes is unknown. The assay was immunoSEQ multiplex PCR, and TCRdb's table has in-frame clones only and misses some. The data show some 250,000 clones, around nine tenths seen once. This entry is derived from a study of Ad26.COV2.S vaccination and SARS-CoV-2 variants. On the study more broadly: The vaccine Ad26.COV2.S was put into the muscle once, or twice with 56 days between.

Whole-study findings and limits: Total responses of T cells may have been underestimated by the analyses of TCR breadth and depth.

The CDR3 is 13 amino acids. Per the germline V gene, CDR1 is SGHRS and CDR2 is YFSETQ. The V segment lost 2 bases and the J segment 3 bases; nucleotides outside the gene matches: 2. Specified treatment: some 19 received Ad26.COV2.S at low or high dose, single or two shots; several received placebo; per-sample allocation not given. Day 63 after the first injection of vaccine or placebo was the sampling time. The TCR sequence derives from a person between 18 and 59 years old who received the Ad26.COV2.S COVID-19 vaccine or a placebo. The genes are TRBV5-1 and TRBJ2-7, with 7 bases matching TRBD2. This material consisted of peripheral blood, taken in a trial of Ad26.COV2.S vaccine versus placebo. The CDR3 bases are TGCGCCAGCAGCTTTCGGGAGGACTACGAGCAGTACTTC. This gives the protein CASSFREDYEQYF.